The 9 T cell receptor beta chains reported below all come from one sample, sequenced in a study of CXCR3-negative and CXCR3-positive naive CD8 T cells. Study-wide results and limits: Hydrophobicity of TRB CDR3s was greater in CXCR3-positive naive cells than in CXCR3-negative naive cells.

The method, 5' RACE with UMI labels, was used to prepare the TRB cDNA libraries. With the 5' RACE reads reprocessed, TCRdb shows one record per CDR3 protein and no DNA. The sample totals around 120,000 distinct CDR3 sequences. These receptors lack a known antigen. The sequencing input was naive CXCR3+ CD8+ T cells from blood. Described subset: CD45RO-CCR7+CD27+CD95- naive CD8+ T cells expressing CXCR3 (TNR3+). Every receptor here comes from a human donor in good health. Some clones in this sample may be carry-over from other donors' samples.

V and J are TRBV29-1 and TRBJ2-7; with no DNA, the TCRdb D assignment of TRBD2 cannot be verified. The CDR3 runs 12 residues. The germline gives CDR1 SQVTM, CDR2 ANQGSEA. The CDR3 reads CSVTGPGGEQYF.

The CDR3 protein is CASSLNPDGLAHEQYF. The genes are TRBV7-6 and TRBJ2-7; checking the TCRdb D call of TRBD2 is not possible without DNA. This CDR3 is 16 amino acids long. Germline CDR1 and CDR2: SGHVS and FNYEAQ.

V gene TRBV12-3 or TRBV12-4 combines with J gene TRBJ2-1; the D gene TCRdb calls, TRBD1, cannot be checked with no DNA. This CDR3 spans 16 amino acids. CDR3 amino acids: CASSFLPGGWTNEQFF.

The chain links TRBV6-6 to TRBJ1-5; the D call of TRBD1 rests on TCRdb alone, since no DNA is present to check it. The CDR3 loop spans 16 amino acids. The germline gives CDR1 MNHNY, CDR2 SVGAGI (reference sequence). CDR3 region: CASSFGHDRGNQPQHF.

The chain has TRBV29-1 and TRBJ2-6. Looked up from germline, CDR1 is SQVTM and CDR2 is ANQGSEA. This CDR3 region has 15 residues. This CDR3 reads CSAQGWSTGANVLTF.

The chain couples TRBV20-1 to TRBJ2-7. Germline V gene data show CDR1 as DFQATT and CDR2 as SNEGSKA (reference sequence). This CDR3 contains 13 residues. The CDR3 sequence: CSARGRSSHEQYF.

The gene calls are TRBV28 and TRBJ2-1; as DNA is missing, the TRBD1 call by TCRdb cannot be tested. Germline loops: CDR1 MDHEN, CDR2 SYDVKM. The CDR3 length is 13 residues. The CDR3 spells CASSYAGGNEQFF.

The chain couples TRBV16 to TRBJ2-7; absent DNA, TCRdb's TRBD1 call cannot be checked. The CDR3 runs 12 residues. Germline V gene lookup returns CDR1 KGHSY and CDR2 FQNENV. CDR3 residues: CASSQYGAEQYF.

The chain carries TRBV4-3 and TRBJ2-3; without DNA, the TCRdb call of TRBD2 cannot be checked. This CDR3 has 16 residues. Germline CDR1 is LGHNA and CDR2 is YSLEER. CDR3 sequence: CASSQDNLAGGNTQYF.